This TCR beta chain emerged from a study of somatic mutations in cytotoxic T cells in rheumatoid arthritis. Study in general: Patients had around 31 ml EDTA blood drawn right after diagnosis, before any treatment. Whole-study results and caveats: Rising age went with increasing CD8+ clonality in rheumatoid arthritis patients; healthy controls showed no such increase. Age-matched healthy controls and rheumatoid arthritis patients had CD8+ T-cell clonality that did not differ significantly.

The V and J ends lost 3 bases and 0 bases respectively, with 9 bases between them. Germline V CDR1 and CDR2: SEHNR, FQNEAQ (reference sequence). This CDR3 region has 15 residues. Using positive magnetic bead selection on an AutoMACS, CD4+ and CD8+ cells were isolated, after which their purity was checked by flow cytometry. Only in-frame clones appear in the TCRdb table, and some are missing; sequencing was by immunoSEQ multiplex PCR. The data contain 25,000 to 35,000 clones, 82% of them singletons. On this clone itself: Its antigen remains unknown.

The TCR sequence derives from an adult with rheumatoid arthritis. Specimen: CD8+ T cells sorted from blood. The chain is built from TRBV7-9 and TRBJ1-5; D is unclear. In nucleotides, the CDR3 is TGTGCCAGCAGCTTGGGTGGGGATAGCAATCAGCCCCAGCATTTT. Residues: CASSLGGDSNQPQHF. The variable domain in full, with the rest retrieved from reference TRBV7-9 and TRBJ1-5, is DTGVSQNPRHKITKRGQNVTFRCDPISEHNRLYWYRQTLGQGPEFLTYFQNEAQLEKSRLLSDRFSAERPKGSFSTLEIQRTEQGDSAMYLCASSLGGDSNQPQHFGDGTRLSIL.